These 8 T cell receptor beta chains originate from one sample sequenced in a study of T cell responses to AZD1222 COVID-19 vaccine. Using immunoSEQ multiplex PCR, the repertoire was profiled, and TCRdb retains in-frame clones only, with some absent. The table includes around 150,000 clones, around 90% detected once. The sample in question was peripheral blood, obtained 28 days after the second AZD1222 dose. Every receptor here comes from an adult who received the AZD1222 COVID-19 vaccine.

The chain is built from TRBV7-9 and TRBJ2-1; no clear D. Germline CDR1 SEHNR, CDR2 FQNEAQ (reference sequence). V was cut by 1 base and J by 15 bases, with 13 bases left in between. This CDR3 has 12 amino acids. The chain's CDR3 is CASSLGATFLFF. CDR3 in DNA: TGTGCCAGCAGCTTAGGCGCGACTTTCTTGTTCTTC.

The J gene is TRBJ2-3, the V gene TRBV5-1, with 7 bases lining up with TRBD2. Per the germline V gene, CDR1 is SGHRS and CDR2 is YFSETQ. This CDR3 has 17 amino acids. After removal of 2 bases from V and 4 bases from J, the junction contained 13 bases not matched to a gene. CDR3 in DNA: TGCGCCAGCAGCTTTAACAGCGGGGCTGTCGGTGCAGATACGCAGTATTTT. This translates into CASSFNSGAVGADTQYF.

The chain joins TRBV14 to TRBJ2-1; the D call may be TRBD1 or TRBD2 (5 bases each). Trimming took 0 bases from V and 0 from J, leaving 24 bases between them. The CDR3 consists of 21 residues. The germline CDR1 and CDR2 sequences are SGHDN and FVKESK. CDR3 nucleotide sequence: TGTGCCAGCAGCCAAGATTATGGGACCAACTACCATCTTAGCTCCTACAATGAGCAGTTCTTC. Amino acid sequence: CASSQDYGTNYHLSSYNEQFF.

This rearrangement joins TRBV4-3 to TRBJ1-1; TRBD1 might be the D (6 bases). The germline V gene encodes CDR1 LGHNA and CDR2 YSLEER. The CDR3 is made up of 14 amino acids. V lost 3 bases and J lost 5, with 13 bases in between. The DNA for the CDR3 is TGCGCCAGCAGCCACAGGGGCCAAGGAACTGAAGCTTTCTTT. This codes for CASSHRGQGTEAFF.

The V and J genes are TRBV10-1 and TRBJ2-7; 8 bases agree with TRBD1. The CDR3 totals 13 residues. Looked up from germline, CDR1 is WNHNN and CDR2 is SYGVQD (reference sequence). V shed 6 bases and J 5 bases; nucleotides not matched to a gene: 6. CDR3 sequence: CASRGTGTDEQYF. CDR3 in DNA: TGCGCCAGCAGAGGGACAGGTACCGACGAGCAGTACTTC.

The chain uses TRBV2 and TRBJ2-7; D ambiguous. Trimming took off 4 bases at V and 7 bases at J, with 11 bases between the two ends. CDR3 length equals 12 residues. Looked up from germline, CDR1 is SNHLY and CDR2 is FYNNEI. In DNA, the CDR3 is TGTGCCAGCAGTGTGACCGCGGAGGAGCAGTACTTC. Translation gives CASSVTAEEQYF. The full variable domain, completed using reference TRBV2 and TRBJ2-7, is EPEVTQTPSHQVTQMGQEVILRCVPISNHLYFYWYRQILGQKVEFLVSFYNNEISEKSEIFDDQFSVERPDGSNFTLKIRSTKLEDSAMYFCASSVTAEEQYFGPGTRLTVT.

About this clone itself: The germline gene is not matched at one end of the junction; a read error may be the cause. This chain joins TRBV5-5 and TRBJ1-1, with D possibly being TRBD1 (5 bases). Germline CDR1 and CDR2: SGHKS and YYEKEE (reference sequence). The CDR3 contains 13 residues. This chain's CDR3 is CASSLAGGAEAFF. The CDR3 DNA is TGTGCCAGCAGCTTGGCCGGAGGGGCTGAGGCTTTCTTT.

The chain is built from TRBV25-1 and TRBJ2-2, with TRBD2 identical over 16 bases. This CDR3 has 17 residues. After removal of 3 bases from V and 5 bases from J, the junction contained 3 bases not matched to a gene. Looked up from germline, CDR1 is MGHDK and CDR2 is SYGVNS. The CDR3 region has the DNA TGTGCCAGCAGTGAGGGGACTAGCGGGAGGGTGACCGGGGAGCTGTTTTTT. This gives the protein CASSEGTSGRVTGELFF.